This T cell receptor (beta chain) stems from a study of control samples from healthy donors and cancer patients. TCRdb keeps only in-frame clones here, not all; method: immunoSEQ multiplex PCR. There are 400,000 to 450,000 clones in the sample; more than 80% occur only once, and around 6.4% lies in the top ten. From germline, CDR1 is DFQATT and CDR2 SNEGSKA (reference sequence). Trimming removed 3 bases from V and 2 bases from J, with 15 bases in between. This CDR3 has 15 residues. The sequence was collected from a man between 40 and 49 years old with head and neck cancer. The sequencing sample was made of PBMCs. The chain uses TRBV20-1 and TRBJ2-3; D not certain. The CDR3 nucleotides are TGCAGTGCTAGTGCTCCGGCGGACCTCACAGATACGCAGTATTTT. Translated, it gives CSASAPADLTDTQYF.